Included here is one T cell receptor (beta chain) sequence, with context. Profiling relied on immunoSEQ multiplex PCR, and the TCRdb table lists in-frame clones only, not all of them. The profile shows approximately 190,000 clones, more than 75% of them singletons. This record comes from a study of blood T cell repertoires in COVID-19. The TCR was taken from a woman aged 55-70 years with COVID-19, enrolled during active disease. Sequenced material: peripheral blood.

DNA of the CDR3: TGTGCCAGCAGTAACGGGCGGGTTGGTGGAGAGACCCAGTACTTC. Protein sequence: CASSNGRVGGETQYF. The chain uses TRBV6-5 and TRBJ2-5; D is perhaps TRBD2 (5 bases). Trimming left V 5 bases short and J 4 bases short, with 17 bases between. The length of the CDR3 is 15 residues. Germline V gene lookup returns CDR1 MNHEY and CDR2 SVGAGI.